The rows below give T cell receptor beta chains drawn from one sample of a study of post-analysis software for immune sequencing data. TCRdb passed the PCR reads through MiXCR, listing each CDR3 protein once. The repertoire holds roughly 430,000 distinct CDR3 sequences, with roughly 38% as singletons. Sequencing used blood. The source of these receptors is a girl aged 2 to 10 with multiple sclerosis. The CDR3 runs from the conserved cysteine through the conserved F or W. Fields, in order: D gene, J gene, V gene, clone size, CDR3 protein, CDR3 DNA. A D gene is named only where the DNA matches it firmly. Only some rows state a clone size, as once, few, many or a class for expanded clones.

D gene: TRBD2; J gene: TRBJ2-1; V gene: TRBV20-1; clone size: NA; CDR3 protein: CSARRTSGNNEQFF; CDR3 DNA: TGCAGTGCTAGAAGGACTAGCGGTAACAATGAGCAGTTCTTC
D gene: NA; J gene: TRBJ2-7; V gene: TRBV10-2; clone size: few; CDR3 protein: CASINTPAYEQYF; CDR3 DNA: TGCGCCAGCATTAACACGCCCGCCTACGAGCAGTACTTC
D gene: TRBD1; J gene: TRBJ2-3; V gene: TRBV27; clone size: few; CDR3 protein: CASSLWTGRTDTQYF; CDR3 DNA: TGTGCCAGCAGTTTATGGACAGGGAGAACAGATACGCAGTATTTT
D gene: NA; J gene: TRBJ2-1; V gene: TRBV7-2; clone size: NA; CDR3 protein: CASSLAAGNGLGEQFF; CDR3 DNA: TGTGCCAGCAGCTTAGCGGCAGGTAACGGTTTGGGTGAGCAGTTCTTC
D gene: TRBD2; J gene: TRBJ2-1; V gene: TRBV4-3; clone size: NA; CDR3 protein: CASSPTSGRHNEQFF; CDR3 DNA: TGCGCCAGCAGCCCTACTAGCGGGAGGCACAATGAGCAGTTCTTC
D gene: TRBD1; J gene: TRBJ1-5; V gene: TRBV20-1; clone size: NA; CDR3 protein: CSAGRDSYSNQPQHF; CDR3 DNA: TGCAGTGCTGGCCGGGACAGTTATAGCAATCAGCCCCAGCATTTT
D gene: NA; J gene: TRBJ2-3; V gene: TRBV15; clone size: NA; CDR3 protein: CATSRDPGADTQYF; CDR3 DNA: TGTGCCACCAGCAGAGATCCGGGGGCAGATACGCAGTATTTT
D gene: NA; J gene: TRBJ1-2; V gene: TRBV24-1; clone size: NA; CDR3 protein: CATSDPSGGSGYGYTF; CDR3 DNA: TGTGCCACCAGTGACCCGTCCGGGGGTTCAGGCTATGGCTACACCTTC
D gene: NA; J gene: TRBJ2-1; V gene: TRBV14; clone size: NA; CDR3 protein: CASSKSTVEQFF; CDR3 DNA: TGTGCCAGCAGCAAAAGTACGGTAGAGCAGTTCTTC
D gene: NA; J gene: TRBJ1-2; V gene: TRBV5-1; clone size: medium-sized; CDR3 protein: CASSWDHPNYGYTF; CDR3 DNA: TGCGCCAGCAGCTGGGACCATCCTAACTATGGCTACACCTTC
D gene: NA; J gene: TRBJ2-1; V gene: TRBV7-7; clone size: few; CDR3 protein: CASSEQVDNEQFF; CDR3 DNA: TGTGCTAGCAGCGAGCAGGTCGACAATGAGCAGTTCTTC
D gene: NA; J gene: TRBJ1-1; V gene: TRBV12-3/TRBV12-4; clone size: NA; CDR3 protein: CASIRTTGGDDTEAFF; CDR3 DNA: TGTGCCAGCATCCGAACTACAGGAGGCGATGACACTGAAGCTTTCTTT
D gene: NA; J gene: TRBJ2-3; V gene: TRBV11-2; clone size: NA; CDR3 protein: CASSILPEGQDTQYF; CDR3 DNA: TGTGCCAGCAGCATTCTCCCGGAGGGGCAAGATACGCAGTATTTT
D gene: NA; J gene: TRBJ1-2; V gene: TRBV4-1; clone size: NA; CDR3 protein: CASSQEGDKGYGYTF; CDR3 DNA: TGCGCCAGCAGCCAAGAAGGCGATAAGGGTTATGGCTACACCTTC
D gene: TRBD1; J gene: TRBJ1-2; V gene: TRBV5-1; clone size: few; CDR3 protein: CASSLGTGGADGYTF; CDR3 DNA: TGCGCCAGCAGCTTGGGGACAGGGGGCGCGGATGGCTACACCTTC
D gene: TRBD1; J gene: TRBJ2-7; V gene: TRBV12-3/TRBV12-4; clone size: few; CDR3 protein: CASSSWTGAQDEQYF; CDR3 DNA: TGTGCCAGCAGTTCGTGGACAGGGGCGCAGGACGAGCAGTACTTC
D gene: NA; J gene: TRBJ2-7; V gene: TRBV5-1; clone size: few; CDR3 protein: CASSARGSSYEQYF; CDR3 DNA: TGCGCCAGCAGCGCCCGGGGCAGCTCCTACGAGCAGTACTTC
D gene: NA; J gene: TRBJ1-2; V gene: TRBV6-5; clone size: few; CDR3 protein: CASSPRGYTF; CDR3 DNA: TGTGCCAGCAGTCCCAGAGGCTACACCTTC
D gene: NA; J gene: TRBJ1-6; V gene: TRBV18; clone size: NA; CDR3 protein: CASSPLDSNNSPLHF; CDR3 DNA: TGTGCCAGCTCACCCCTGGACAGCAATAATTCACCCCTCCACTTT
D gene: TRBD1; J gene: TRBJ2-7; V gene: TRBV20-1; clone size: few; CDR3 protein: CSTRGRGLRYEQYF; CDR3 DNA: TGCAGTACTAGGGGCAGGGGGCTGAGGTACGAGCAGTACTTC
D gene: NA; J gene: TRBJ1-2; V gene: TRBV3-1; clone size: NA; CDR3 protein: CASSQGAAAGYGYTF; CDR3 DNA: TGTGCCAGCAGCCAGGGGGCCGCCGCTGGCTATGGCTACACCTTC
D gene: NA; J gene: TRBJ2-5; V gene: TRBV7-7; clone size: few; CDR3 protein: CASSLVGLEETQYF; CDR3 DNA: TGTGCTAGCAGCTTAGTGGGGCTGGAAGAGACCCAGTACTTC
D gene: NA; J gene: TRBJ1-1; V gene: TRBV5-1; clone size: NA; CDR3 protein: CASSFGHMNTEAFF; CDR3 DNA: TGCGCCAGCAGCTTCGGACACATGAACACTGAAGCTTTCTTT
D gene: NA; J gene: TRBJ2-7; V gene: TRBV4-2; clone size: NA; CDR3 protein: CASSQSVSYEQYF; CDR3 DNA: TGTGCCAGCAGCCAGAGCGTATCCTACGAGCAGTACTTC
D gene: TRBD2; J gene: TRBJ2-1; V gene: TRBV7-2; clone size: few; CDR3 protein: CASSLKAGGYNEQFF; CDR3 DNA: TGTGCCAGCAGCTTAAAAGCGGGGGGATACAATGAGCAGTTCTTC
D gene: TRBD2; J gene: TRBJ2-7; V gene: TRBV28; clone size: NA; CDR3 protein: CASNKPGLAGGDEQYF; CDR3 DNA: TGTGCCAGCAACAAGCCGGGACTAGCGGGAGGGGACGAGCAGTACTTC
D gene: NA; J gene: TRBJ1-4; V gene: TRBV7-2; clone size: NA; CDR3 protein: CASSLRTENEKLFF; CDR3 DNA: TGTGCCAGCAGCCTTAGGACAGAAAATGAAAAACTGTTTTTT
D gene: TRBD1; J gene: TRBJ1-2; V gene: TRBV2; clone size: few; CDR3 protein: CASSVHGTGFSYGYTF; CDR3 DNA: TGTGCCAGCAGTGTCCACGGGACAGGGTTTAGCTATGGCTACACCTTC
D gene: TRBD2; J gene: TRBJ2-1; V gene: TRBV7-6; clone size: few; CDR3 protein: CATQGLATGYNEQFF; CDR3 DNA: TGTGCCACCCAGGGACTAGCGACGGGATACAATGAGCAGTTCTTC
D gene: NA; J gene: TRBJ2-3; V gene: TRBV12-3/TRBV12-4; clone size: NA; CDR3 protein: CASSFLLGADTQYF; CDR3 DNA: TGTGCCAGCAGTTTTCTTCTAGGGGCAGATACGCAGTATTTT
D gene: NA; J gene: TRBJ2-5; V gene: TRBV5-1; clone size: NA; CDR3 protein: CASSLDFTSGAAGNPQYF; CDR3 DNA: TGCGCCAGCAGCTTGGACTTTACCAGTGGGGCAGCCGGGAACCCCCAGTACTTC
D gene: TRBD1; J gene: TRBJ1-5; V gene: TRBV7-8; clone size: NA; CDR3 protein: CASSLNGQGPHQPQHF; CDR3 DNA: TGTGCCAGCAGCTTGAATGGACAGGGGCCCCATCAGCCCCAGCATTTT
D gene: NA; J gene: TRBJ1-2; V gene: TRBV28; clone size: NA; CDR3 protein: CASSFPGSGYGYTF; CDR3 DNA: TGTGCCAGCAGTTTCCCAGGGTCGGGGTATGGCTACACCTTC
D gene: NA; J gene: TRBJ1-1; V gene: TRBV4-1; clone size: NA; CDR3 protein: CASTTAAGLNAEAFF; CDR3 DNA: TGCGCCAGCACCACAGCGGCAGGGCTGAACGCTGAAGCTTTCTTT
D gene: NA; J gene: TRBJ1-2; V gene: TRBV2; clone size: few; CDR3 protein: CASSATTDYGYTF; CDR3 DNA: TGTGCCAGCAGTGCGACGACCGACTATGGCTACACCTTC
D gene: TRBD2; J gene: TRBJ2-3; V gene: TRBV6-2/TRBV6-3; clone size: NA; CDR3 protein: CASSSSRGVYGTDTQYF; CDR3 DNA: TGTGCCAGCAGCTCTTCCCGGGGGGTTTACGGCACAGATACGCAGTATTTT
D gene: TRBD2; J gene: TRBJ2-7; V gene: TRBV12-3/TRBV12-4; clone size: few; CDR3 protein: CASSAPAGVEQYF; CDR3 DNA: TGTGCCAGCAGTGCCCCAGCGGGAGTCGAGCAGTACTTC
D gene: NA; J gene: TRBJ2-1; V gene: TRBV7-3; clone size: few; CDR3 protein: CASSLTPAGMSYNEQFF; CDR3 DNA: TGTGCCAGCAGCTTAACTCCAGCGGGTATGTCGTACAATGAGCAGTTCTTC
D gene: TRBD1; J gene: TRBJ2-3; V gene: TRBV12-3/TRBV12-4; clone size: few; CDR3 protein: CASSLTGGVTDTQYF; CDR3 DNA: TGTGCCAGCAGTTTAACAGGGGGTGTCACAGATACGCAGTATTTT
D gene: NA; J gene: TRBJ2-1; V gene: TRBV20-1; clone size: NA; CDR3 protein: CSAREVGLGYNEQFF; CDR3 DNA: TGCAGTGCTAGAGAGGTGGGGCTAGGATACAATGAGCAGTTCTTC
D gene: NA; J gene: TRBJ2-7; V gene: TRBV29-1; clone size: few; CDR3 protein: CSVAGVNSHEQYF; CDR3 DNA: TGCAGCGTTGCCGGGGTAAATAGCCACGAGCAGTACTTC
D gene: NA; J gene: TRBJ2-3; V gene: TRBV2; clone size: few; CDR3 protein: CASRYPAGTDTQYF; CDR3 DNA: TGTGCCAGCCGCTACCCAGCGGGCACAGATACGCAGTATTTT
D gene: NA; J gene: TRBJ2-3; V gene: TRBV20-1; clone size: few; CDR3 protein: CSARSAGTDTQYF; CDR3 DNA: TGCAGCGCTAGATCGGCAGGGACAGATACGCAGTATTTT
D gene: NA; J gene: TRBJ1-2; V gene: TRBV20-1; clone size: few; CDR3 protein: CSASLIRGYTF; CDR3 DNA: TGCAGTGCTAGTTTAATAAGGGGCTACACCTTC
D gene: TRBD2; J gene: TRBJ2-1; V gene: TRBV15; clone size: NA; CDR3 protein: CATGLAVYNEQFF; CDR3 DNA: TGTGCCACGGGACTAGCGGTTTACAATGAGCAGTTCTTC
D gene: NA; J gene: TRBJ1-2; V gene: TRBV20-1; clone size: NA; CDR3 protein: CSAREAKGVIYGYTF; CDR3 DNA: TGCAGTGCTAGAGAAGCAAAAGGGGTAATCTATGGCTACACCTTC
D gene: NA; J gene: TRBJ1-2; V gene: TRBV28; clone size: NA; CDR3 protein: CASSSPETAYGYTF; CDR3 DNA: TGTGCCAGCAGTTCCCCCGAGACAGCTTATGGCTACACCTTC
D gene: NA; J gene: TRBJ2-1; V gene: TRBV7-9; clone size: NA; CDR3 protein: CASEPGYNEQFF; CDR3 DNA: TGTGCCAGTGAGCCAGGGTACAATGAGCAGTTCTTC